The 8 T cell receptor beta chains presented below share a single source sample, sequenced in a study of CD8 T cells in ankylosing spondylitis. Using its own MiXCR run on the 5' RACE reads, TCRdb lists one record per CDR3 protein. This sample yields more than 300,000 distinct CDR3 sequences, of which around a tenth are seen a single time; roughly a tenth belongs to the top ten. The specimen was blood, either unsorted or a sorted T cell fraction (not recorded which). Receptors originate from a female donor with ankylosing spondylitis or in good health (not recorded which).

The genes are TRBV5-5 and TRBJ2-5; D is undetermined. Germline lookup yields CDR1 SGHKS and CDR2 YYEKEE (reference sequence). Trimming removed 0 bases from V and 5 bases from J, with 8 bases in between. The length of the CDR3 is 13 residues. CDR3: CASSLALWETQYF. For the CDR3, the DNA is TGTGCCAGCAGCTTGGCCCTATGGGAGACCCAGTACTTC.

Ten or more counts support this clonotype. This chain uses TRBV12-3 or TRBV12-4 with TRBJ1-1, with D uncertain. This CDR3 region has 10 residues. V was shortened by 3 bases and J by 7 bases, with 3 bases between the two germline ends. The CDR3 nucleotides read TGTGCCAGCAGTTTGGTTGAAGCTTTCTTT. This translates into CASSLVEAFF.

This clonotype has a handful of counts. The chain recombines TRBV18 with TRBJ2-1; 15 nucleotides match TRBD2. V was pared by 4 bases and J by 7 bases, with 5 bases of the junction left unmatched. CDR1 and CDR2 (germline): KGHSH, LQKENI. This CDR3 has 16 amino acids. The CDR3 nucleotides are TGTGCCAGCTCACTCGGACTAGCGGGAGGGGGGAATGAGCAGTTCTTC. Protein: CASSLGLAGGGNEQFF.

The rearrangement joins TRBV29-1 to TRBJ2-1; D gene ambiguous. The ends were cut back, 7 bases at V and 2 bases at J, with 9 bases in the middle. The germline gives CDR1 SQVTM, CDR2 ANQGSEA. The CDR3 loop spans 12 amino acids. Written as DNA, the CDR3 is TGCAGCGCAAGAGCCCCCTACAATGAGCAGTTCTTC. Its translation: CSARAPYNEQFF.

This clonotype was counted a few times. V and J are TRBV5-1 and TRBJ2-1; D unresolved. V lost 4 bases to trimming and J lost 4 bases, with 9 bases between them. The CDR3 spans 13 residues. Germline CDR1 and CDR2: SGHRS and YFSETQ. CDR3 DNA sequence: TGCGCCAGCAGCCCCACGGATTACAATGAGCAGTTCTTC. Translated: CASSPTDYNEQFF.

The table lists this clonotype with many counts. The CDR3 DNA reads as TGTGCCATCAGCGACTTTGAGGGGGGGCAGTACTTC. Its protein product is CAISDFEGGQYF. V gene TRBV10-3 combines with J gene TRBJ2-7; D may be TRBD1 or TRBD2 (6 bases each). The CDR3 is made up of 12 amino acids. V dropped 6 bases and J dropped 9 bases, with 15 bases sitting between them. The V gene's germline CDR1 is ENHRY and CDR2 SYGVKD.

The table lists this clonotype with many counts. The rearrangement links TRBV5-1 to TRBJ2-5; D unclear. V was clipped by 4 bases and J by 5 bases, with 18 bases between them. Germline V lookup: CDR1 SGHRS, CDR2 YFSETQ. The CDR3 covers 15 residues. The CDR3 DNA reads TGCGCCAGCAGCGAATCCGGGTCAACGGTGGAGACCCAGTACTTC. It yields the protein CASSESGSTVETQYF.

This clonotype was counted many times. This sequence joins TRBV20-1 and TRBJ2-1, with D perhaps matching TRBD1 (6 bases). The V gene lost 6 bases and the J gene lost 4 bases, with 10 bases spanning the gap. The CDR3 runs to 12 residues. The germline CDR1 and CDR2 sequences are DFQATT and SNEGSKA (reference sequence). The CDR3 nucleotides are TGCAGTGCCAGGGGAGCATACAATGAGCAGTTCTTC. As protein: CSARGAYNEQFF.